This T cell receptor beta chain was sequenced for a study of control samples from healthy donors and cancer patients. This table comes from immunoSEQ multiplex PCR, and its TCRdb copy is limited to in-frame clones, with some not included. The sample lists tens of thousands of clones; approximately 87% were seen once. There are 13 residues in the CDR3. Germline V CDR1 and CDR2: SQVTM, ANQGSEA. V was clipped by 7 bases and J by 1 base, with 13 bases between them. The sample comprised blood. The V gene is TRBV29-1, the J gene TRBJ1-1; D is undetermined. This receptor was taken from a man aged 55 to 69 in good health. CDR3 DNA sequence: TGCAGCGGCAGCGCAAATAGGAACACTGAAGCTTTCTTT. It codes for CSGSANRNTEAFF.